One and the same sample provided the 2 T cell receptor beta chains below, sequenced in a study of radiation and T cells in renal cell carcinoma. The protocol was immunoSEQ multiplex PCR, while the TCRdb copy is restricted to in-frame clones and leaves out a portion. The sample records almost 9,500 clones, around 63% being singletons. Indicated treatment: 15 Gy SBRT to primary tumor, nephrectomy 4 weeks later. The sample in question was tumor tissue, obtained from a patient whose treatment included radiotherapy and nephrectomy. The receptors come from a woman aged 45-65 years with renal cell carcinoma.

The chain uses TRBV7-2 and TRBJ1-2, with D uncertain. V lost 2 bases and J lost 3, with 7 bases in between. CDR1 SGHTA and CDR2 FQGNSA come from the germline V gene. The CDR3 extends over 13 amino acids. CDR3 amino acids: CASSLMRDYGYTF. The CDR3 DNA reads as TGTGCCAGCAGCTTAATGAGGGACTATGGCTACACCTTC.

This chain connects TRBV5-1 to TRBJ2-3; 9 bases map to TRBD2. The junction had 7 bases not matched to a gene; V was cut back by 0 bases and J by 5 bases. Germline CDR1 reads SGHRS; CDR2 reads YFSETQ. This CDR3 comprises 16 residues. CDR3 region: CASSLVGAGGQDTQYF. The CDR3 region has the DNA TGCGCCAGCAGCTTGGTTGGGGCGGGGGGGCAAGATACGCAGTATTTT.